One and the same sample provided the 2 T cell receptor beta chains below, sequenced in a study of blood T cell repertoires in COVID-19. Repertoires were generated with immunoSEQ multiplex PCR, while TCRdb's copy carries only in-frame clones and drops some. The sample lists a few hundred thousand clones, roughly 90% occurring once. Sequencing input: peripheral blood. These receptor sequences come from a woman aged 25 to 39 with COVID-19, enrolled during active disease.

The V call is TRBV4-1, the J call TRBJ1-3, with D possibly being TRBD1 (6 bases). CDR1 is MGHRA, CDR2 YSYEKL, per germline. The germline V and J ends were trimmed by 3 bases and 0 bases, with 12 bases remaining between them. The CDR3 sequence is 16 residues long. This chain's CDR3 is CASSQPAGDSGNTIYF. As DNA, the CDR3 is TGCGCCAGCAGCCAGCCGGCAGGGGACTCTGGAAACACCATATATTTT.

The rearrangement joins TRBV15 to TRBJ2-7, with D uncertain. Germline V lookup: CDR1 LNHNV, CDR2 YYDKDF (reference sequence). Trimming cost V 1 base and J 0 bases, with 4 bases left between them. This CDR3 has 13 residues. Here the CDR3 reads CATSRGVSYEQYF. The CDR3 bases are TGTGCCACCAGCAGAGGAGTCTCCTACGAGCAGTACTTC.